This TCR beta chain emerged from a study of T cell responses to AZD1222 COVID-19 vaccine. Study-level points and caveats: Baseline serology detected seropositivity in only a handful of AZD1222 recipients.

The repertoire was sequenced with immunoSEQ multiplex PCR; TCRdb's copy has only in-frame clones and lacks some. This sample has about 110,000 clones, with 80% to 95% found just once. The length of the CDR3 is 16 residues. The V gene lost 0 bases and the J gene lost 2 bases, with 13 bases spanning the gap. Looked up from germline, CDR1 is MNHEY and CDR2 is SVGAGI. Comments on this clone: Its cognate antigen is unknown.

This clonotype was obtained from an adult who received the AZD1222 COVID-19 vaccine. V usage is TRBV6-5 and J usage is TRBJ1-1, with D tentatively TRBD1 (5 bases). The sample in question was peripheral blood, obtained 28 days after the second AZD1222 dose. CDR3 in DNA: TGTGCCAGCAGTTACTCGCGGGGTAGGGGAAACACTGAAGCTTTCTTT. Translating it yields CASSYSRGRGNTEAFF.